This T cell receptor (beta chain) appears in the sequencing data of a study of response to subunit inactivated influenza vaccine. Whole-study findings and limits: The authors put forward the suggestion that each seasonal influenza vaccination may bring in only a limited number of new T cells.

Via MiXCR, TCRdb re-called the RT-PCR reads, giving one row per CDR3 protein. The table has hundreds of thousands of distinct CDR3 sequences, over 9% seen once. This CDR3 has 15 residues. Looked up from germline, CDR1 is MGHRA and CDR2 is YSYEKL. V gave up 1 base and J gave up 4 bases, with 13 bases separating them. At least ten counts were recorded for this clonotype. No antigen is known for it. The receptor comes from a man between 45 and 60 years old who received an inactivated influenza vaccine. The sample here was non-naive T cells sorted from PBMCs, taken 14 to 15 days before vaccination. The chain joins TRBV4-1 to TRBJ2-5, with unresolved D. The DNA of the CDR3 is TGCGCCAGCAGCCAAGGTTGGCCAAAGAGAGAGACCCAGTACTTC. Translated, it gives CASSQGWPKRETQYF.